This TCR beta chain was identified in a study of T cells after yellow fever vaccination. Whole-study results and caveats: Abundant clonotypes from the bulk population could have been carried over as contaminants into FACS-sorted repertoires. A faster peak, day 5 versus 15, was reached by the weaker secondary response.

V was clipped by 8 bases and J by 7 bases, with 12 bases between them. The CDR3 is 13 amino acids. This clonotype has just a few counts. Antigen specificity is unknown. MiXCR, applied by TCRdb to the 5' RACE reads, yields one record per CDR3 protein. The sample has 620,000 or so distinct CDR3 sequences, about a sixth seen once; the top ten hold roughly a sixth. This sample comprised PBMCs, obtained less than 6 days after the first yellow fever vaccination. The sequence derives from a man younger than 30 who received the YFV17D yellow fever vaccine. The chain recombines TRBV12-3 or TRBV12-4 with TRBJ1-6; no firm D call. The CDR3: CASWSQVNSPLHF. Here the CDR3 DNA reads TGTGCCAGCTGGAGTCAGGTGAATTCACCCCTCCACTTT.